The clone carrying this TCR beta chain was observed at least ten times. These data are taken from a study of blood T cells in healthy people across ages. V was clipped by 5 bases and J by 1 base; unmatched bases: 1. CDR3 length: 14 amino acids. A second PCR of 7 to 11 cycles used a sample-barcoded 5' primer and a J-beta primer mix. One entry per CDR3 protein results from TCRdb running MiXCR on the 5' RACE reads. This sample has 800,000 to 900,000 distinct CDR3 sequences, with 60% to 80% found just once. V gene TRBV12-3 or TRBV12-4 combines with J gene TRBJ2-5; TRBD1 agrees at 10 bases. The receptor comes from a man aged 25-45 years in good health. The sample taken for sequencing was blood. The CDR3 protein is CASSRTGGQETQYF. CDR3 DNA sequence: TGTGCCAGCAGTCGGACAGGGGGCCAAGAGACCCAGTACTTC.